This T cell receptor (beta chain) was recovered during a study of blood T cells in healthy people across ages. This clonotype was recorded a few times. No antigen is known for it. They isolated at least 6 million PBMCs from each sample. Total RNA, at least 6 micrograms per sample, came from PBMCs. The second PCR ran 7 to 11 cycles with a sample-barcoded 5' primer and J-beta primers. TCRdb reprocessed the 5' RACE reads via MiXCR and lists one record per CDR3 protein. This sample has hundreds of thousands of distinct CDR3 sequences, with roughly 25% found just once. Overall study results and limits: Unsorted PBMCs blocked a conclusive comparison of naive and antigen-experienced cells. CMV status of donors was not determined, possibly confounding expanded clonotype changes.

The CDR3 consists of 16 residues. Between the trimmed V and J ends, which lost 3 bases and 0 bases, there was a span of 15 bases. The germline V gene encodes CDR1 DFQATT and CDR2 SNEGSKA (reference sequence). The same data also contributed to another study, on T cells of mothers and their children.

The chain employs TRBV20-1 and TRBJ1-5; D is unclear. The TCR originated in a boy younger than 18 in good health. Sequences were obtained from blood. CDR3 sequence: CSAREAAFNSNQPQHF. CDR3 bases: TGCAGTGCTAGGGAGGCGGCATTTAATAGCAATCAGCCCCAGCATTTT.